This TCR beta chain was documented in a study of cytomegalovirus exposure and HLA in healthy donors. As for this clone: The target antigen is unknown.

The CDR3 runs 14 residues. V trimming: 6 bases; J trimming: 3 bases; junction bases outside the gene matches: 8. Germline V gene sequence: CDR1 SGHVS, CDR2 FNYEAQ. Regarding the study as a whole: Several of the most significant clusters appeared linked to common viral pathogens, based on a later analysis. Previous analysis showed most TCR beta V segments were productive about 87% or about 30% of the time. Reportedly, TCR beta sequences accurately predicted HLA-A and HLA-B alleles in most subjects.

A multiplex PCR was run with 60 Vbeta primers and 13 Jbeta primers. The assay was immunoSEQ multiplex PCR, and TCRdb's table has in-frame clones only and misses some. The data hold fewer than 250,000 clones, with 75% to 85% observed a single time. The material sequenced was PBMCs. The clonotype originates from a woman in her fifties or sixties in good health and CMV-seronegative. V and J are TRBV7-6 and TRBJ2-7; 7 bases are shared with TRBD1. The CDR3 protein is CASSKGQFYYEQYF. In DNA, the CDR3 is TGTGCCAGCAGTAAGGGACAGTTTTACTACGAGCAGTACTTC.